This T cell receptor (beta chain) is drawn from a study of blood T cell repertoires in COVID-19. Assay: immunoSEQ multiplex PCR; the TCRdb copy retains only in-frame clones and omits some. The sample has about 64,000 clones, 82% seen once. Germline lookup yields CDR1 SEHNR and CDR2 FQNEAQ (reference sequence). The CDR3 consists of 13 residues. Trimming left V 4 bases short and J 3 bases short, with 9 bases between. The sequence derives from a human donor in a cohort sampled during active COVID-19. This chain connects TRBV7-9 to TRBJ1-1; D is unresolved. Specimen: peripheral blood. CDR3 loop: CASSYRSYTEAFF. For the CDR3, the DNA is TGTGCCAGCAGCTATAGATCTTACACTGAAGCTTTCTTT.